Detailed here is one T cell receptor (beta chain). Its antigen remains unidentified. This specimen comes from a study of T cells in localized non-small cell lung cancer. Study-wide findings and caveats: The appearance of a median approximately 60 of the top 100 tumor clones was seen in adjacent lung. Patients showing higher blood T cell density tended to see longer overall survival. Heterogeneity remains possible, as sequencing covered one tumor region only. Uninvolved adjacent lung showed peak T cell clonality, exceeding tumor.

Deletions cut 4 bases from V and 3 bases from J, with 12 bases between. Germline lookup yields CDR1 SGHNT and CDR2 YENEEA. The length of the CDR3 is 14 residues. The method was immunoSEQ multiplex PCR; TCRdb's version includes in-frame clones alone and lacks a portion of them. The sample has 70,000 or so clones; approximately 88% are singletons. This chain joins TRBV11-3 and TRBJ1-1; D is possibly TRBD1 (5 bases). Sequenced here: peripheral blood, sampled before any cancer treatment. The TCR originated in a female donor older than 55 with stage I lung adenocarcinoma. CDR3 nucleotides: TGTGCCAGCAGCTCGGAGGGGACGGACACTGAAGCTTTCTTT. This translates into CASSSEGTDTEAFF.